This T cell receptor (beta chain) was identified during a study of cytomegalovirus exposure and HLA in healthy donors. Background on the study: Inside one of the first data releases sat some 93 million unique TCRs taken from HLA-typed donors.

Overall study results and limits: An analysis was carried out later, and it reportedly showed fewer N-insertions in an Asian-associated ancestry cluster than the approximately 670-donor mean.

As concerns this clone: Its antigen is not known.

The PCR had 60 Vbeta and 13 Jbeta primers. Repertoires were generated with immunoSEQ multiplex PCR, while TCRdb's copy carries only in-frame clones and drops some. The table shows some 180,000 clones, with more than 60% occurring only once. The sequenced sample consisted of PBMCs. The receptor was derived from a man between 18 and 35 years old in good health and CMV-seronegative.

CDR3 loop: CASSPGLDASDTQYF. The CDR3 DNA is TGTGCCAGCAGCCCGGGACTAGATGCATCAGATACGCAGTATTTT. The chain has TRBV4-2 and TRBJ2-3; 8 positions match TRBD2. Germline CDR1 and CDR2: LGHNA and YNFKEQ. J was trimmed by 4 bases and V by 4 bases; bases with no gene match: 7. The CDR3 runs to 15 residues.